This record looks at one TCR beta chain sequence and its context. Germline CDR1 reads LGHNA; CDR2 reads YNFKEQ. V was shortened by 4 bases and J by 10 bases, with 14 bases between the two germline ends. The CDR3 covers 13 residues. These data come from a study of technical replicates of blood from a handful of donors. The assay was immunoSEQ multiplex PCR, and TCRdb's table has in-frame clones only and misses some. Here the sample spans about 16,000 clones, around nine tenths being singletons. J is TRBJ2-1 and V is TRBV4-2, with a possible D match to TRBD2 (6 bases). The sequence was collected from a human donor in good health. The sequenced sample consisted of PBMCs. CDR3 sequence: CASSPGLGGEQFF. The DNA for the CDR3 is TGTGCCAGCAGCCCGGGACTCGGAGGGGAGCAGTTCTTC.